A single TCR beta chain is shown here with its context. The antigen is unknown. This entry is derived from a study of CD8 T cells in ankylosing spondylitis. General study results and limits: Blood from ankylosing spondylitis patients appeared to carry a characteristic roughly 8-variant TCR beta motif.

TCRdb analysed the 5' RACE reads with MiXCR anew, one entry per CDR3 protein. The sample yields more than 300,000 distinct CDR3 sequences, roughly 8% seen once. Germline V gives CDR1 LGHDT, CDR2 YNNKEL (reference sequence). The V end lost 0 bases, the J end lost 3 bases, and 13 bases lay between the germline ends. The CDR3 totals 16 residues. The origin of this receptor is a male donor with ankylosing spondylitis. This chain uses TRBV3-1 with TRBJ2-3; D is ambiguous. The sequencing input was blood, either unsorted or a sorted T cell fraction (not recorded which). The CDR3 DNA is TGTGCCAGCAGCCAAGAGTGGCGCCAAGGGACAGATACGCAGTATTTT. It translates to CASSQEWRQGTDTQYF.